This T cell receptor beta chain was observed in a study of Graves' ophthalmopathy and Graves' hyperthyroidism. Whole-study findings and limits: For separating ophthalmopathy from stable hyperthyroidism, a 13-signature model gave 85% to 90% sensitivity and 81.08% specificity. Blood samples also showed most expanded thyroid clonotypes exceeding 0.001 frequency.

Amplification from RNA transcripts yielded the TCR beta CDR3 regions. RT-PCR in the first round used HTBI primers; a second-round multiplex PCR followed. MiXCR was run by TCRdb on the multiplex PCR reads, yielding one entry per CDR3 protein. The repertoire includes hundreds of thousands of distinct CDR3 sequences, roughly 20% of them detected once, and roughly 6.9% sits in the top ten. Trimming took off 4 bases at V and 1 base at J, with 14 bases between the two ends. CDR1 and CDR2 (germline): GTSNPN, SVGIG (reference sequence). The CDR3 is 15 amino acids. This clonotype was counted ten times or more. Antigen: not known. Stable hyperthyroidism denotes an absence of ophthalmopathy throughout 18 months of follow-up. Clinical symptoms, serum thyroxine, TRAb, thyroid ultrasound and orbital computed tomography determined diagnosis.

The origin of this receptor is a woman aged 18-29 years with stable Graves' hyperthyroidism. Some clones in this sample may be carry-over from other donors' samples. Sequencing was done on a sample of peripheral blood. This chain links TRBV30 with TRBJ1-5, with D tentatively TRBD1 (5 bases). DNA of the CDR3: TGTGCCTGGACCGGGACTCCGGGGAGCAATCAGCCCCAGCATTTT. Its protein is CAWTGTPGSNQPQHF.